These 17 T cell receptor beta chains were sequenced from one sample in a study of shared clonotypes between healthy human individuals. Sequenced by immunoSEQ multiplex PCR; TCRdb stores in-frame clones only, minus some. The data show hundreds of thousands of clones, 72% seen once. Sample: memory CD4+ T cells sorted from blood. Described subset: CD45RA-negative fraction. The receptors come from a woman in her twenties or thirties in good health.

This chain connects TRBV6-6 to TRBJ2-6; D is uncertain. Germline loops: CDR1 MNHNY, CDR2 SVGAGI (reference sequence). The CDR3 extends over 14 amino acids. V gave up 0 bases and J gave up 3 bases, with 3 bases separating them. The CDR3 DNA reads as TGTGCCAGCAGTTACTCGAATGGGGCCAACGTCCTGACTTTC. Protein sequence: CASSYSNGANVLTF.

The genes are TRBV5-1 and TRBJ2-7, with TRBD1 matching over 10 bases. The CDR3 spans 14 residues. Germline V lookup: CDR1 SGHRS, CDR2 YFSETQ. The J segment lost 6 bases and the V segment lost 2 bases, leaving 5 bases of the junction unmatched. The chain's CDR3 is CASSFWDRGGEQYF. Written as DNA, the CDR3 is TGCGCCAGCAGCTTCTGGGACAGGGGAGGCGAGCAGTACTTC.

This chain connects TRBV6-1 to TRBJ2-4, with 9 bases fitting TRBD1. The CDR3 totals 14 residues. CDR1 MNHNS and CDR2 SASEGT come from the germline V gene. The ends lost 10 bases at V and 5 bases at J; junction bases unmatched: 9. The CDR3: CATGQGRGQNIQYF. The CDR3 DNA is TGTGCCACCGGACAGGGGAGAGGACAAAACATTCAGTACTTC.

This clone was recorded a few times. The rearrangement links TRBV20-1 to TRBJ1-5; 8 bases are shared with TRBD1. This CDR3 has 11 amino acids. CDR1 and CDR2 (germline): DFQATT, SNEGSKA (reference sequence). Trimming cost V 6 bases and J 6 bases; bases outside gene matches: 1. CDR3 protein: CSAGTGQPQHF. Here the CDR3 DNA reads TGCAGTGCAGGGACAGGTCAGCCCCAGCATTTT.

V is TRBV5-1 and J is TRBJ2-3; TRBD2 agrees at 11 bases. V trimming: 5 bases; J trimming: 5 bases; junction bases outside the gene matches: 4. The CDR3 sequence is 14 residues long. Germline V lookup: CDR1 SGHRS, CDR2 YFSETQ. CDR3 amino acids: CASRPTSGVDTQYF. In DNA, the CDR3 is TGCGCCAGCAGACCGACTAGCGGGGTAGATACGCAGTATTTT.

The rearrangement uses TRBV7-2 and TRBJ1-5; D possibly corresponds to TRBD1 (5 bases). The CDR3 is made up of 17 amino acids. Per germline, CDR1 SGHTA and CDR2 FQGNSA. Trimming pared 5 bases from V and 2 bases from J, leaving 19 bases between. CDR3 nucleotides: TGTGCCAGCAGCCCGGAGGGGTGGGGGAGGGGCAATCAGCCCCAGCATTTT. Amino acid sequence: CASSPEGWGRGNQPQHF.

The chain has TRBV5-3 and TRBJ1-1, with TRBD1 identical over 7 bases. TRBV5-3 is classed as an ORF, of uncertain function. Unmatched junction bases numbered 7, after V lost 4 bases and J lost 1 base. This CDR3 is 15 amino acids long. In DNA, the CDR3 is TGTGCCAGAAGCATCCGGGACAGTAAGAACACTGAAGCTTTCTTT. Its protein is CARSIRDSKNTEAFF.

V and J are TRBV30 and TRBJ2-3; 9 bases are shared with TRBD2. The V and J ends lost 0 bases and 2 bases, in that order; junction bases with no gene match: 9. Germline V gene sequence: CDR1 GTSNPN, CDR2 SVGIG (reference sequence). This CDR3 has 17 amino acids. The CDR3 is CAWSVLAGAGFTDTQYF. DNA for the CDR3: TGTGCCTGGAGTGTTTTAGCGGGAGCCGGATTCACAGATACGCAGTATTTT.

The chain combines TRBV5-4 with TRBJ2-3; maybe TRBD1 (6 bases). CDR3 length: 15 residues. Germline V gene data show CDR1 as SGHNT and CDR2 as YYREEE (reference sequence). V was trimmed by 0 bases and J by 6 bases, leaving 14 bases between them. The CDR3 DNA reads as TGTGCCAGCAGCTTGGCGAACCAGGGGCTGGATACGCAGTATTTT. Translation gives CASSLANQGLDTQYF.

The gene calls are TRBV5-1 and TRBJ1-1, with unresolved D. The V and J ends lost 0 bases and 0 bases respectively, with 3 bases between them. The CDR3 extends over 13 amino acids. The V gene's germline CDR1 is SGHRS and CDR2 YFSETQ. CDR3 sequence: CASSLEMNTEAFF. In DNA, the CDR3 is TGCGCCAGCAGCTTGGAAATGAACACTGAAGCTTTCTTT.

This sequence joins TRBV29-1 and TRBJ2-5; TRBD1 is a possible D gene (5 bases). This CDR3 is built from 15 residues. The V gene's germline CDR1 is SQVTM and CDR2 ANQGSEA. Between the trimmed V and J ends, which lost 6 bases and 3 bases, there was a span of 20 bases. The CDR3 reads CSVGGYRQNKETQYF. The CDR3 nucleotides are TGCAGCGTCGGCGGTTACAGGCAGAATAAAGAGACCCAGTACTTC.

The chain employs TRBV6-5 and TRBJ2-2, with D tentatively TRBD1 (6 bases). The V end was cut by 11 bases, the J end by 1 base, with 14 bases between. From germline, CDR1 is MNHEY and CDR2 SVGAGI. The length of the CDR3 is 14 residues. The CDR3 DNA reads as TGTGCCGGAAAGACAGGCCTGAACACCGGGGAGCTGTTTTTT. It translates to CAGKTGLNTGELFF.

CDR3 coding DNA: TGTGCCAGCAGCCGACAGGGTGAGCAGTTCTTC. It yields the protein CASSRQGEQFF. The chain joins TRBV6-7 to TRBJ2-1, with 7 bases aligning to TRBD1. TRBV6-7 is noted as an ORF with a role that remains uncertain. V shed 6 bases, J shed 9 bases, and the junction held 2 bases outside the gene matches. The length of the CDR3 is 11 residues.

The chain recombines TRBV2 with TRBJ1-5, with 8 bases lining up with TRBD1. The germline V gene encodes CDR1 SNHLY and CDR2 FYNNEI. V lost 6 bases, J lost 6 bases, and 13 bases stayed unmatched. The CDR3 spans 16 residues. CDR3 amino acids: CASSEQLTGAGQPQHF. The DNA for the CDR3 is TGTGCCAGCAGCGAGCAGCTGACAGGGGCAGGTCAGCCCCAGCATTTT.

This chain connects TRBV14 to TRBJ1-4, with D perhaps matching TRBD1 (6 bases). Trimming took off 3 bases at V and 5 bases at J, with 16 bases between the two ends. From germline, CDR1 is SGHDN and CDR2 FVKESK. The CDR3 runs to 16 residues. The CDR3 loop reads CASSHRRGGLNEKLFF. The DNA of the CDR3 is TGTGCCAGCAGCCACCGCCGCGGGGGCCTAAATGAAAAACTGTTTTTT.

This clone was counted ten times or more. The CDR3 region is CASSLVLGQGDEKLFF. Here the CDR3 DNA reads TGTGCCAGCAGCTTAGTTCTTGGACAGGGGGATGAAAAACTGTTTTTT. The V gene is TRBV7-9, the J gene TRBJ1-4, with 10 nucleotides matching TRBD1. The V segment lost 1 base and the J segment 6 bases; nucleotides outside the gene matches: 5. Germline assignment: CDR1 SEHNR and CDR2 FQNEAQ (reference sequence). This CDR3 contains 16 residues.

The chain joins TRBV18 to TRBJ1-4; no reliable D call. Trimming took off 4 bases at V and 12 bases at J, with 15 bases between the two ends. The CDR3 is 13 residues long. The germline gives CDR1 KGHSH, CDR2 LQKENI. CDR3 coding DNA: TGTGCCAGCTCACGAAGCCAGACCGAAGAACTGTTTTTT. This encodes CASSRSQTEELFF.